This T cell receptor beta chain was retrieved from a study of T cells in Graves' hyperthyroidism and ophthalmopathy. Comment on this clonotype: An end of the junction does not agree with germline; a read error may underlie this.

Germline CDR1 is SEHNR and CDR2 is FQNEAQ (reference sequence). This CDR3 comprises 12 residues. Amplified regions were TCR beta CDR3 sequences from RNA transcripts. The TCR CDR3 first-round RT-PCR relied on the HTBI primer set. TCRdb analysed the multiplex PCR reads with MiXCR anew, one entry per CDR3 protein. The data hold about 500,000 distinct CDR3 sequences, with around 50% observed a single time. This receptor was identified in an adult woman with Graves' disease, either hyperthyroidism or ophthalmopathy (not recorded which). The chain joins TRBV7-9 to TRBJ1-1, with D uncertain. The sample comprised peripheral blood or thyroid tissue (not recorded which). The CDR3 sequence is CASSHRNTEASF. CDR3 DNA: TGTGCCAGCAGCCACAGAAACACTGAAGCTTCCTTT.